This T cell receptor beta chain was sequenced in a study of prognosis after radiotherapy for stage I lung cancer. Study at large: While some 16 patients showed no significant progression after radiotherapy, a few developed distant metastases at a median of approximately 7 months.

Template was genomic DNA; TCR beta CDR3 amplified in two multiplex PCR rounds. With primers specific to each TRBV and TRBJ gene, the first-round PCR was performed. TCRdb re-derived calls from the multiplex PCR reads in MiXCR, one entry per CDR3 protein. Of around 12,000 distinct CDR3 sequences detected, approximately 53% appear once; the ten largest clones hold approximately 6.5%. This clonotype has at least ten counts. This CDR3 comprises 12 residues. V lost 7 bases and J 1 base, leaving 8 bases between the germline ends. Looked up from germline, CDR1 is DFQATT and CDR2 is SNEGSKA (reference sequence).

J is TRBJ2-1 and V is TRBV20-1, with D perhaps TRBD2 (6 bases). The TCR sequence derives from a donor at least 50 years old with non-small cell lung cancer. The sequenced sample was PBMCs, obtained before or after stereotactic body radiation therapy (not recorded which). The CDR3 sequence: CSDRGSYNEQFF. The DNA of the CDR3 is TGCAGTGACCGGGGGTCCTACAATGAGCAGTTCTTC.